The rows below give T cell receptor beta chains drawn from one sample of a study of shared clonotypes between healthy human individuals. Produced via immunoSEQ multiplex PCR; TCRdb's table is partial and in-frame only. The sample lists some 2,400,000 clones, more than 90% seen once, with roughly 0.13% in the top ten. Source material: naive CD4+ T cells sorted from blood. These receptors were obtained from a man younger than 30 in good health. Both conserved end residues are part of each CDR3. The D gene is left open where the match is weak. The size field is filled for only some rows; it gives once, few, many or a size class.

15,TRBV6-5,TRBD2,TRBJ2-1,NA,CASSPGTSPYNEQFF,TGTGCCAGCAGTCCGGGGACTAGCCCCTACAATGAGCAGTTCTTC
14,TRBV6-5,NA,TRBJ1-6,NA,CASSYSRQRSPLHF,TGTGCCAGCAGTTACTCGAGGCAGCGGTCACCCCTCCACTTT
14,TRBV30,NA,TRBJ2-2,NA,CAWSAGRNTGELFF,TGTGCCTGGAGTGCGGGTCGGAACACCGGGGAGCTGTTTTTT
15,TRBV7-2,TRBD1,TRBJ2-3,NA,CASSPQGAFTDTQYF,TGTGCCAGCAGCCCACAGGGGGCTTTCACAGATACGCAGTATTTT
15,TRBV27,NA,TRBJ2-7,NA,CASSLKGTGSYEQYF,TGTGCCAGCAGTTTAAAGGGTACAGGGTCCTACGAGCAGTACTTC
15,TRBV28,TRBD1,TRBJ1-2,NA,CASSLIGDRGRGYTF,TGTGCCAGCAGTCTGATAGGGGACAGGGGACGGGGCTACACCTTC
13,TRBV19,NA,TRBJ1-2,NA,CASSMRQGYGYTF,TGTGCCAGTAGTATGCGCCAGGGGTATGGCTACACCTTC
16,TRBV10-1,NA,TRBJ2-3,NA,CASSDPSGGSHDTQYF,TGCGCCAGCAGTGACCCCTCAGGGGGGTCACACGATACGCAGTATTTT
13,TRBV29-1,NA,TRBJ2-1,NA,CSVSSASYNEQFF,TGCAGCGTTTCAAGCGCCTCCTACAATGAGCAGTTCTTC
15,TRBV19,TRBD1,TRBJ2-1,NA,CASSARTGWANEQFF,TGTGCCAGTAGTGCCCGGACAGGGTGGGCCAATGAGCAGTTCTTC
17,TRBV5-4,TRBD1,TRBJ1-1,once,CASSSTGTGVNRGEAFF,TGTGCCAGCAGCTCGACCGGGACAGGGGTGAATAGGGGTGAAGCTTTCTTT
14,TRBV27,TRBD2,TRBJ2-5,NA,CASSWGGKIETQYF,TGTGCCAGCAGTTGGGGGGGGAAAATAGAGACCCAGTACTTC
16,TRBV19,TRBD1,TRBJ2-7,NA,CASRVAGTGGLWEQYF,TGTGCCAGTAGGGTGGCCGGGACAGGGGGCCTCTGGGAGCAGTACTTC
13,TRBV6-5,NA,TRBJ2-7,NA,CATRPAGVYEQYF,TGTGCCACGCGACCAGCGGGCGTTTACGAGCAGTACTTC
14,TRBV5-4,NA,TRBJ2-7,NA,CASSVMGTTYEQYF,TGTGCCAGCAGCGTAATGGGGACGACCTACGAGCAGTACTTC
13,TRBV11-2,NA,TRBJ2-1,NA,CASSPEGAGEQFF,TGTGCCAGCAGCCCGGAGGGGGCCGGTGAGCAGTTCTTC
18,TRBV4-1,TRBD2,TRBJ2-1,NA,CASSQVAGGPSAYNEQFF,TGCGCCAGCAGCCAAGTAGCGGGAGGCCCATCCGCCTACAATGAGCAGTTCTTC
14,TRBV5-1,TRBD1,TRBJ2-7,NA,CASSSTGWGYEQYF,TGCGCCAGCAGCTCGACAGGGTGGGGCTACGAGCAGTACTTC
9,TRBV2,NA,TRBJ2-1,NA,CANGNEQFF,TGTGCCAACGGCAATGAGCAGTTCTTC
13,TRBV12-5,TRBD2,TRBJ2-3,NA,CASGLGLAGNRYF,TGTGCTAGTGGTTTAGGACTAGCGGGGAATAGGTATTTT
14,TRBV6-5,NA,TRBJ1-6,few,CASYEGRHNSPLHF,TGTGCCAGCTACGAGGGGCGGCATAATTCACCCCTCCACTTT
13,TRBV7-2,NA,TRBJ1-2,NA,CASSLFTDYGYTF,TGTGCCAGCAGCTTATTTACTGACTATGGCTACACCTTC
13,TRBV5-1,NA,TRBJ2-1,few,CASSLDLYNEQFF,TGCGCCAGCAGCTTGGACCTTTACAATGAGCAGTTCTTC
15,TRBV4-3,NA,TRBJ1-1,NA,CASSQWGGGHTEAFF,TGCGCCAGCAGCCAATGGGGTGGGGGGCACACTGAAGCTTTCTTT
15,TRBV11-2,NA,TRBJ1-5,NA,CASSLDSAGNQPQHF,TGTGCCAGCAGCTTAGATTCCGCGGGGAATCAGCCCCAGCATTTT
13,TRBV7-2,NA,TRBJ1-2,NA,CASSNDRNYGYTF,TGTGCCAGCAGTAATGACAGGAACTATGGCTACACCTTC
14,TRBV5-1,NA,TRBJ2-7,NA,CASSLGDNPYEQYF,TGCGCCAGCAGCTTGGGCGATAACCCCTACGAGCAGTACTTC